This T cell receptor beta chain emerged from a study of cytomegalovirus exposure and HLA in healthy donors. This PCR relied on a set of 60 Vbeta primers and 13 Jbeta primers. Produced via immunoSEQ multiplex PCR; TCRdb's table is partial and in-frame only. Among about 120,000 clones listed, 79% were seen once. The length of the CDR3 is 17 residues. This clone was seen a single time. The chain is built from TRBV21-1 and TRBJ1-5. TRBV21-1 is a pseudogene segment. This clonotype was sampled from a man aged 18 to 35 in good health and CMV-seronegative. Input material: PBMCs. CDR3 sequence: CASSTKTGGEGNQPQHF. CDR3 sequence (DNA): TGTGCCAGCAGCACCAAGACCGGAGGGGAAGGCAATCAGCCCCAGCATTTT.